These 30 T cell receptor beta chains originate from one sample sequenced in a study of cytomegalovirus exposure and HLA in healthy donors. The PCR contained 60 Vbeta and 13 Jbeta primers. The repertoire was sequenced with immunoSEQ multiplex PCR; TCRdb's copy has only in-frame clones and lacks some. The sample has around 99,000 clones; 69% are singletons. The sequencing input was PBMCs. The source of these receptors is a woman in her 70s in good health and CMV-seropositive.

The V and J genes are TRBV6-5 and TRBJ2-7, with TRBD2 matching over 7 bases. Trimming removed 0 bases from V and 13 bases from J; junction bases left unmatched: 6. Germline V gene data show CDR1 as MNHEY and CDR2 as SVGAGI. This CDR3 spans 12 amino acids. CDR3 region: CASSYSVGTIYF. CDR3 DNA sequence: TGTGCCAGCAGTTACTCGGTCGGGACTATCTACTTC.

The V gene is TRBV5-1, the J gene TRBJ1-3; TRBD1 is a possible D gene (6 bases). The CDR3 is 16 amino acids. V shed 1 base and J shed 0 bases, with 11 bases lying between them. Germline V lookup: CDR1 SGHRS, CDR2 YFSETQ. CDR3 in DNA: TGCGCCAGCAGCTTGCAGGGGTCGAGCTCTGGAAACACCATATATTTT. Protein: CASSLQGSSSGNTIYF.

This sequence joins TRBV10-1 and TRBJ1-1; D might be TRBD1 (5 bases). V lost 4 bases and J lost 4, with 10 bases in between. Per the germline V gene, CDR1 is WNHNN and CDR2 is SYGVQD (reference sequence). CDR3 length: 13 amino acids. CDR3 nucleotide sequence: TGCGCCAGCAGTGGTCAGGGAGGCACTGAAGCTTTCTTT. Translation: CASSGQGGTEAFF.

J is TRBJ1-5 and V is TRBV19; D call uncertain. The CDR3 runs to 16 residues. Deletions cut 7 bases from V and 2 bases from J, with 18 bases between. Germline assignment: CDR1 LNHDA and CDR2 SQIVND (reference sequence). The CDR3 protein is CASTMAAGLRNQPQHF. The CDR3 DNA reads TGTGCCAGTACGATGGCTGCTGGGCTCCGCAATCAGCCCCAGCATTTT.

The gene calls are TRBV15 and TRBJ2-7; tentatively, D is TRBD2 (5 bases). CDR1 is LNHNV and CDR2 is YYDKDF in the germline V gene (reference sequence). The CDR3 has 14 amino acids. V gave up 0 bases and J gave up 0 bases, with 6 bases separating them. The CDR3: CATSREEASYEQYF. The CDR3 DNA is TGTGCCACCAGCAGAGAGGAGGCCTCCTACGAGCAGTACTTC.

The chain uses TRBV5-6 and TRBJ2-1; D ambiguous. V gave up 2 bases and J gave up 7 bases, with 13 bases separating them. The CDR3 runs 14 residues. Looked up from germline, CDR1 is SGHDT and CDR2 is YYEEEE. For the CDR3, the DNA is TGTGCCAGCAGCTTACCCAGGATAGTAAATGAGCAGTTCTTC. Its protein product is CASSLPRIVNEQFF.

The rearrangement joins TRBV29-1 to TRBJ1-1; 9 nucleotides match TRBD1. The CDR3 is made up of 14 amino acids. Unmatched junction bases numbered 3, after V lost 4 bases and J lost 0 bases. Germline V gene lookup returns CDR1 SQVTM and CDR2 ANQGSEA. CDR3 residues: CSVGRDRVNTEAFF. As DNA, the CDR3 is TGCAGCGTTGGAAGGGACAGGGTGAACACTGAAGCTTTCTTT.

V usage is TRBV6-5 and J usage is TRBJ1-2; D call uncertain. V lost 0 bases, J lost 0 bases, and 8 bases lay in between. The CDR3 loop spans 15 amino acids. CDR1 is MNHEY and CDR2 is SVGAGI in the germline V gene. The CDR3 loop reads CASSYSSLANYGYTF. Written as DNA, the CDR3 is TGTGCCAGCAGTTACTCCTCCCTAGCTAACTATGGCTACACCTTC.

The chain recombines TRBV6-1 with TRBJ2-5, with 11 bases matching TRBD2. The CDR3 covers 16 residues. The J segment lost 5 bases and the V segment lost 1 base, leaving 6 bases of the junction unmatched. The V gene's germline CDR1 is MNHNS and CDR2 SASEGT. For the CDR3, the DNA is TGTGCCAGCAGTGAAGATATAGCGGGGGGGTGGGAGACCCAGTACTTC. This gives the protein CASSEDIAGGWETQYF.

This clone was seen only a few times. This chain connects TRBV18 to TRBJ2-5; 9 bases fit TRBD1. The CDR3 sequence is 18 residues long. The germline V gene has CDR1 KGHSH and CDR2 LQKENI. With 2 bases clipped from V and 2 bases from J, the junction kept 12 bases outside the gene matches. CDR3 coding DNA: TGTGCCAGCTCACCAGTTTTTTCGGGGACAGGGTGGCAAGAGACCCAGTACTTC. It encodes CASSPVFSGTGWQETQYF.

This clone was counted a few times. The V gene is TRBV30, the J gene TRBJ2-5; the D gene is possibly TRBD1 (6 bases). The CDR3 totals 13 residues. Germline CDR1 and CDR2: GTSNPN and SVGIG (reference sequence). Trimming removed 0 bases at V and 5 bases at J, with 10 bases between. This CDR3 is CAWSVGASETQYF. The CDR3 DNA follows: TGTGCCTGGAGTGTGGGGGCTAGTGAGACCCAGTACTTC.

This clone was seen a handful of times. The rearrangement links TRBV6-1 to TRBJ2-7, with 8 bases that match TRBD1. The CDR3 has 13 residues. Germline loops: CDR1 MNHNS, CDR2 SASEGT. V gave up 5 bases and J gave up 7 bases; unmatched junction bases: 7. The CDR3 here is CASSLDRGREQYF. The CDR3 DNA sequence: TGTGCCAGCAGTCTCGACAGGGGTCGGGAGCAGTACTTC.

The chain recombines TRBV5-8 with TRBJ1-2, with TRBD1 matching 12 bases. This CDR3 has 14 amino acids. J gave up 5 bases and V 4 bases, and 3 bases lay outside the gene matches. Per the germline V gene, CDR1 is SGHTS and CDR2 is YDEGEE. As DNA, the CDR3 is TGTGCCAGCAGCCCGGGACAGGGGGCATATGGCTACACCTTC. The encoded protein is CASSPGQGAYGYTF.

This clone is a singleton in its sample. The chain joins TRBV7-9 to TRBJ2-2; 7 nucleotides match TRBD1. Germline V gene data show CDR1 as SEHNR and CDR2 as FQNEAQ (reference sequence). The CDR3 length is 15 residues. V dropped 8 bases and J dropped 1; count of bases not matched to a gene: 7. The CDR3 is CASPRGPLNTGELFF. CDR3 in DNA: TGTGCCAGCCCTAGGGGGCCTCTGAACACCGGGGAGCTGTTTTTT.

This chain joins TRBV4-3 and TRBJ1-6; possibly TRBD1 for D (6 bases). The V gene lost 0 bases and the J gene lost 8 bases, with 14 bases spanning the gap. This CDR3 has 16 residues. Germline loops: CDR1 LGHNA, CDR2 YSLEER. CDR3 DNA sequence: TGCGCCAGCAGCCAAGATCGAGACAGGCTCCATTCACCCCTCCACTTT. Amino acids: CASSQDRDRLHSPLHF.

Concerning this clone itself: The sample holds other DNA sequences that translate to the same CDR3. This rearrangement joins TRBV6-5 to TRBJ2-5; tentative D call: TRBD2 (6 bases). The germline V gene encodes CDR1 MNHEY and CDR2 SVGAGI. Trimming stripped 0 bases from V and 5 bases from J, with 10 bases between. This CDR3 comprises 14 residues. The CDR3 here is CASSYSGGTETQYF. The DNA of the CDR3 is TGTGCCAGCAGTTACTCGGGGGGAACGGAGACCCAGTACTTC.

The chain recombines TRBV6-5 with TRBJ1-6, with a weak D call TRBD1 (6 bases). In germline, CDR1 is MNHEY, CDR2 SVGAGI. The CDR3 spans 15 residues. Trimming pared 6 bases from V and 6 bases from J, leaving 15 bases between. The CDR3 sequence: CASRRGGLTNSPLHF. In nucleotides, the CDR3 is TGTGCCAGCAGACGGGGGGGGCTAACTAATTCACCCCTCCACTTT.

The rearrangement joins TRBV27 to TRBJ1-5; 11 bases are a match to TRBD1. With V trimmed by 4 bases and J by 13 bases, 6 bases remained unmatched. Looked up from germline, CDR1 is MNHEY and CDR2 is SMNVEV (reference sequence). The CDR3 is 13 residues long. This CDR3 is CASSSRDRGVQHF. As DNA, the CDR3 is TGTGCCAGCAGTTCAAGGGACAGGGGGGTTCAGCATTTT.

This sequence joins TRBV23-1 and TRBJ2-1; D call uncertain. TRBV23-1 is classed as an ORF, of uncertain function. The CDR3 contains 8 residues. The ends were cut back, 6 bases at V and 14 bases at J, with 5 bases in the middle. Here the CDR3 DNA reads TGCGCCAGCAGCCCTAAGTTCTTC. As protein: CASSPKFF.

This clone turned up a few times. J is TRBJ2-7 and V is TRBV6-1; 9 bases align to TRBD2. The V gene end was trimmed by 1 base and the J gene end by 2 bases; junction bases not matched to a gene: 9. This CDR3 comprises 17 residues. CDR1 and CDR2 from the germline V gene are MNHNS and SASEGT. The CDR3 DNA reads TGTGCCAGCAGTGAAGAGGCCAGCGGGGGGTTTACCTACGAGCAGTACTTC. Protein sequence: CASSEEASGGFTYEQYF.

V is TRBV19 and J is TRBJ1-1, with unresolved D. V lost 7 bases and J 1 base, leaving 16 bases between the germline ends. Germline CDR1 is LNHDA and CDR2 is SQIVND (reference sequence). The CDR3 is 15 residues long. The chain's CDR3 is CASTLEGKTNTEAFF. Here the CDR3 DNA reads TGTGCCAGTACCCTAGAGGGCAAAACGAACACTGAAGCTTTCTTT.

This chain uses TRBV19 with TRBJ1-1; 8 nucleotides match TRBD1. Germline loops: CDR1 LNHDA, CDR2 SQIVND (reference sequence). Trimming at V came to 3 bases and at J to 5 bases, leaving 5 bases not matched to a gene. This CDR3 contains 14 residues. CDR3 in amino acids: CASSMGRGRTEAFF. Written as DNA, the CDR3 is TGTGCCAGTAGTATGGGCAGGGGGCGGACTGAAGCTTTCTTT.

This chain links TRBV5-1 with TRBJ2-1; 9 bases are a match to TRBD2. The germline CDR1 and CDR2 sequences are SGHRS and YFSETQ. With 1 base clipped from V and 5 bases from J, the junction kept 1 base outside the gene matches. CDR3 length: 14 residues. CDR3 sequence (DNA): TGCGCCAGCAGCTTGCTAGCGGGGAACAATGAGCAGTTCTTC. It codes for CASSLLAGNNEQFF.

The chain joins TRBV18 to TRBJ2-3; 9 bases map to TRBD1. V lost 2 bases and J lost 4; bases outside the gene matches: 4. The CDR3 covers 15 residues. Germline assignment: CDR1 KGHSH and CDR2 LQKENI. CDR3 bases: TGTGCCAGCTCACCAGGACAGGGGAGTTCAGATACGCAGTATTTT. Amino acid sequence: CASSPGQGSSDTQYF.

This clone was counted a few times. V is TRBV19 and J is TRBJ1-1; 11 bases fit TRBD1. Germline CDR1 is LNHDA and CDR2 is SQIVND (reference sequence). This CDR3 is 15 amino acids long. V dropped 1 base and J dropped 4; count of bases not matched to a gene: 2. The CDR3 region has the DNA TGTGCCAGTAGTATAGCCGGGACAGGGGGCACTGAAGCTTTCTTT. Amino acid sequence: CASSIAGTGGTEAFF. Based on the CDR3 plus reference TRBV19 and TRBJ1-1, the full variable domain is DGGITQSPKYLFRKEGQNVTLSCEQNLNHDAMYWYRQDPGQGLRLIYYSQIVNDFQKGDIAEGYSVSREKKESFPLTVTSAQKNPTAFYLCASSIAGTGGTEAFFGQGTRLTVV.

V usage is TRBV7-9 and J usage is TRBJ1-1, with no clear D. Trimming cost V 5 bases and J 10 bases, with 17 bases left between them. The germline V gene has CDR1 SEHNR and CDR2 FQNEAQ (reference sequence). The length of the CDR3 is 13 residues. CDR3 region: CASSPEGAFLAFF. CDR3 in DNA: TGTGCCAGCAGCCCAGAGGGAGCCTTCCTAGCTTTCTTT.

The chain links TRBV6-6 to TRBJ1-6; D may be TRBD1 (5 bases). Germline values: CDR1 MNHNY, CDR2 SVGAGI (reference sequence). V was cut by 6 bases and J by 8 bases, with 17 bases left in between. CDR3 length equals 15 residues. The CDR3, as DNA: TGTGCCAGCAGCTCGGGACTCCTGTCGGATTCACCCCTCCACTTT. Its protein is CASSSGLLSDSPLHF.

Written as DNA, the CDR3 is TGCGCCAGCAGCCTTGGTGGGGGGTCCTATAATTCACCCCTCCACTTT. Translating it yields CASSLGGGSYNSPLHF. The chain carries TRBV5-1 and TRBJ1-6; tentatively, D is TRBD1 (5 bases). Per germline, CDR1 SGHRS and CDR2 YFSETQ. Trimming took 4 bases from V and 1 from J, leaving 12 bases between them. CDR3 length: 16 residues.

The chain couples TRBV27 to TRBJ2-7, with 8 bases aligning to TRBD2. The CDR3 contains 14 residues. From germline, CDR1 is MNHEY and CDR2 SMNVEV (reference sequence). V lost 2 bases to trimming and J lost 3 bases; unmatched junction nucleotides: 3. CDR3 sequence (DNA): TGTGCCAGCAGTTTAGCGGGGGGTATCTACGAGCAGTACTTC. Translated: CASSLAGGIYEQYF.

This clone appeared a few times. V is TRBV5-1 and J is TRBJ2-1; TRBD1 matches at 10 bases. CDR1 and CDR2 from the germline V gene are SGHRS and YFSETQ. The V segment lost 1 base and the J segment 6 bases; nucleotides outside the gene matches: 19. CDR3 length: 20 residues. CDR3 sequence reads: CASSLPAGQGHWMGLNEQFF. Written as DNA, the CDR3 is TGCGCCAGCAGCTTGCCGGCGGGACAGGGGCATTGGATGGGTCTCAATGAGCAGTTCTTC. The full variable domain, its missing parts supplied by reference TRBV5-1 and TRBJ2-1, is KAGVTQTPRYLIKTRGQQVTLSCSPISGHRSVSWYQQTPGQGLQFLFEYFSETQRNKGNFPGRFSGRQFSNSRSEMNVSTLELGDSALYLCASSLPAGQGHWMGLNEQFFGPGTRLTVL.